Presented here are 30 T cell receptor beta chains from one specimen sequenced in a study of shared clonotypes between healthy human individuals. Clones were read by immunoSEQ multiplex PCR, and TCRdb kept only the in-frame ones, dropping some. This table has about 2 million clones, 85% to 95% appearing once. CD45RO-negative cells were positively selected for CCR7, leaving out terminally differentiated effector memory CD45RA+ cells. Sequenced input: naive CD8+ T cells sorted from blood. The receptors originated from a young man in good health.

The chain links TRBV5-6 to TRBJ2-7; no definite D call. Germline CDR1 is SGHDT and CDR2 is YYEEEE. This CDR3 spans 15 amino acids. Trimming took off 4 bases at V and 3 bases at J, with 17 bases between the two ends. The CDR3 DNA follows: TGTGCCAGCAGCCCCGCGTCCCGGGCGCACTACGAGCAGTACTTC. Translation gives CASSPASRAHYEQYF.

V usage is TRBV5-1 and J usage is TRBJ2-7; a weak D match, TRBD1 (6 bases). V lost 4 bases, J lost 4 bases, and 21 bases lay in between. This CDR3 spans 16 amino acids. Germline V gene data show CDR1 as SGHRS and CDR2 as YFSETQ. In nucleotides, the CDR3 is TGCGCCAGCAGCCCAGGGGCCCCTTTAATGGTATACGAGCAGTACTTC. Its translation: CASSPGAPLMVYEQYF.

V and J are TRBV13 and TRBJ2-1, with TRBD2 matching 10 bases. The CDR3 runs 15 residues. CDR1 and CDR2 from the germline V gene are PRHDT and FYEKMQ (reference sequence). J lost 5 bases, V lost 1 base, and 2 bases had no gene match. Here the CDR3 reads CASSLELAGNNEQFF. Here the CDR3 DNA reads TGTGCCAGCAGCTTAGAACTAGCGGGGAACAATGAGCAGTTCTTC. The complete variable domain, with remaining parts taken from reference TRBV13 and TRBJ2-1, reads AAGVIQSPRHLIKEKRETATLKCYPIPRHDTVYWYQQGPGQDPQFLISFYEKMQSDKGSIPDRFSAQQFSDYHSELNMSSLELGDSALYFCASSLELAGNNEQFFGPGTRLTVL.

The gene calls are TRBV4-1 and TRBJ2-3; D not certain. This CDR3 comprises 14 residues. V lost 4 bases, J lost 7 bases, and 15 bases lay in between. Germline CDR1 and CDR2: MGHRA and YSYEKL. CDR3 residues: CASSPTTGGYTQYF. The CDR3 nucleotides read TGCGCCAGCAGCCCAACGACGGGCGGTTATACGCAGTATTTT.

The count of this clone is one. The chain combines TRBV7-9 with TRBJ2-7, with D unresolved. This CDR3 has 14 residues. V lost 5 bases and J 0 bases, leaving 11 bases between the germline ends. Germline CDR1 reads SEHNR; CDR2 reads FQNEAQ (reference sequence). The CDR3 here is CASSPRAGSYEQYF. Here the CDR3 DNA reads TGTGCCAGCAGCCCCCGTGCCGGCTCCTACGAGCAGTACTTC.

This sequence joins TRBV5-1 and TRBJ2-5; D uncertain. V was cut by 4 bases and J by 4 bases, with 11 bases left in between. The length of the CDR3 is 13 residues. Germline V CDR1 and CDR2: SGHRS, YFSETQ. The CDR3 protein is CASSPGWGETQYF. The CDR3 DNA follows: TGCGCCAGCAGCCCCGGCTGGGGAGAGACCCAGTACTTC.

The chain carries TRBV7-9 and TRBJ1-6; tentatively, D is TRBD1 (6 bases). The CDR3 has 13 amino acids. Per the germline V gene, CDR1 is SEHNR and CDR2 is FQNEAQ (reference sequence). V lost 5 bases and J lost 13, with 15 bases in between. CDR3 DNA sequence: TGTGCCAGCAGCGATACAGGGCTTGGGCCCCTCCACTTT. It specifies CASSDTGLGPLHF.

J is TRBJ1-5 and V is TRBV7-9; D is perhaps TRBD1 (5 bases). Germline-derived CDR1 and CDR2 are SEHNR and FQNEAQ (reference sequence). This CDR3 contains 16 residues. V was clipped by 0 bases and J by 1 base, with 10 bases between them. CDR3 DNA: TGTGCCAGCAGCTTAGCTATCCAGGGAAGCAATCAGCCCCAGCATTTT. It specifies CASSLAIQGSNQPQHF.

J is TRBJ2-1 and V is TRBV11-3; TRBD2 is a possible D gene (6 bases). This CDR3 has 13 residues. Germline CDR1 reads SGHNT; CDR2 reads YENEEA. V was trimmed by 5 bases and J by 5 bases, leaving 10 bases between them. Here the CDR3 reads CASSGGLHNEQFF. DNA for the CDR3: TGTGCCAGCAGCGGGGGACTCCACAATGAGCAGTTCTTC.

The V and J genes are TRBV4-1 and TRBJ1-1, with no clear D. This CDR3 spans 15 amino acids. Trimming left V 0 bases short and J 0 bases short, with 8 bases between. The V gene's germline CDR1 is MGHRA and CDR2 YSYEKL. CDR3 nucleotides: TGCGCCAGCAGCCAAGATCCGGGAGTGAACACTGAAGCTTTCTTT. Residues: CASSQDPGVNTEAFF.

This chain connects TRBV6-1 to TRBJ2-7, with 7 bases aligning to TRBD1. Per the germline V gene, CDR1 is MNHNS and CDR2 is SASEGT. There are 14 residues in the CDR3. J was trimmed by 3 bases and V by 6 bases; bases with no gene match: 8. The CDR3 DNA is TGTGCCAGCAGAGGTCCGGGACAGATCTACGAGCAGTACTTC. This encodes CASRGPGQIYEQYF.

The chain is built from TRBV5-6 and TRBJ1-1, with 7 nucleotides matching TRBD1. The CDR3 spans 13 residues. Losses at the gene ends were 2 bases for V and 3 bases for J; bases not matched to a gene: 1. The germline CDR1 and CDR2 sequences are SGHDT and YYEEEE. Here the CDR3 DNA reads TGTGCCAGCAGCTTCCAGGGGGACACTGAAGCTTTCTTT. As protein: CASSFQGDTEAFF.

The gene calls are TRBV5-1 and TRBJ2-7, with D possibly matching TRBD1 (6 bases). Germline loops: CDR1 SGHRS, CDR2 YFSETQ. V was trimmed by 4 bases and J by 0 bases, leaving 17 bases between them. The CDR3 runs to 16 residues. The CDR3 sequence: CASSPYGDTSSYEQYF. Here the CDR3 DNA reads TGCGCCAGCAGCCCTTACGGGGACACAAGCTCCTACGAGCAGTACTTC. The full variable domain, rest sourced from reference TRBV5-1 and TRBJ2-7, is KAGVTQTPRYLIKTRGQQVTLSCSPISGHRSVSWYQQTPGQGLQFLFEYFSETQRNKGNFPGRFSGRQFSNSRSEMNVSTLELGDSALYLCASSPYGDTSSYEQYFGPGTRLTVT.

This chain uses TRBV4-1 with TRBJ2-7; the D gene is possibly TRBD1 (5 bases). Germline-derived CDR1 and CDR2 are MGHRA and YSYEKL. V shed 0 bases and J shed 6 bases, with 15 bases lying between them. The length of the CDR3 is 15 residues. CDR3 in amino acids: CASSQEGVSLGEQYF. DNA of the CDR3: TGCGCCAGCAGCCAAGAAGGGGTTAGCTTGGGCGAGCAGTACTTC.

The chain uses TRBV4-1 and TRBJ2-3; D may be TRBD1 (6 bases). CDR1 and CDR2 from the germline V gene are MGHRA and YSYEKL. Trimming pared 6 bases from V and 2 bases from J, leaving 18 bases between. The CDR3 runs 16 residues. The CDR3 DNA sequence: TGCGCCAGCAGTTACCAGGGGAGTGGGGCCACAGATACGCAGTATTTT. Protein sequence: CASSYQGSGATDTQYF.

The chain uses TRBV2 and TRBJ1-5; D remains ambiguous. The V gene lost 1 base and the J gene lost 7 bases, with 11 bases spanning the gap. This CDR3 contains 14 residues. Germline CDR1 is SNHLY and CDR2 is FYNNEI. As DNA, the CDR3 is TGTGCCAGCAGTGAAGGGTCCAATCGGCAGCCCCAGCATTTT. This sequence encodes CASSEGSNRQPQHF.

The chain carries TRBV27 and TRBJ2-3; D is uncertain. V shed 0 bases and J shed 3 bases, with 19 bases lying between them. The CDR3 has 18 amino acids. Germline V gene lookup returns CDR1 MNHEY and CDR2 SMNVEV (reference sequence). This CDR3 is CASSLSAKSLRVTDTQYF. DNA for the CDR3: TGTGCCAGCAGTTTATCGGCCAAAAGTCTAAGGGTGACAGATACGCAGTATTTT.

The chain joins TRBV6-6 to TRBJ2-2; no reliable D call. Trimming pared 5 bases from V and 6 bases from J, leaving 4 bases between. The CDR3 contains 11 residues. Germline CDR1 is MNHNY and CDR2 is SVGAGI (reference sequence). The CDR3 DNA reads TGTGCCAGCAGTGCATCCGGGGAGCTGTTTTTT. Protein product: CASSASGELFF.

This clone is a singleton in its sample. V is TRBV4-1 and J is TRBJ2-2; no clear D gene. Between the trimmed V and J ends, which lost 1 base and 4 bases, there was a span of 7 bases. The CDR3 runs to 14 residues. CDR1 and CDR2 (germline): MGHRA, YSYEKL. The CDR3 protein is CASSQATSTGELFF. The CDR3 DNA reads as TGCGCCAGCAGCCAAGCAACGAGCACCGGGGAGCTGTTTTTT.

Worth noting for this clone: Distinct nucleotide sequences in the sample also encode this CDR3. The chain uses TRBV9 and TRBJ1-1; the D gene is possibly TRBD1 (6 bases). Germline V gene lookup returns CDR1 SGDLS and CDR2 YYNGEE. CDR3 length equals 13 residues. The V gene lost 1 base and the J gene lost 5 bases, with 9 bases spanning the gap. The CDR3 spells CASSVSGVTEAFF. CDR3 DNA sequence: TGTGCCAGCAGCGTATCAGGGGTGACTGAAGCTTTCTTT.

This chain uses TRBV2 with TRBJ2-3; TRBD2 aligns across 13 bases. The CDR3 is 16 residues long. V was pared by 7 bases and J by 3 bases, with 7 bases of the junction left unmatched. Per germline, CDR1 SNHLY and CDR2 FYNNEI. The CDR3 DNA is TGTGCCAGCACCTCGACTAGCGGGGGGTTAACAGATACGCAGTATTTT. It codes for CASTSTSGGLTDTQYF.

The chain recombines TRBV5-1 with TRBJ1-2; 9 bases are shared with TRBD1. With 0 bases clipped from V and 8 bases from J, the junction kept 11 bases outside the gene matches. The germline gives CDR1 SGHRS, CDR2 YFSETQ. This CDR3 has 16 residues. The CDR3 here is CASSLGPQGARQGYTF. The DNA of the CDR3 is TGCGCCAGCAGCTTGGGTCCACAGGGGGCCCGGCAGGGCTACACCTTC.

V is TRBV2 and J is TRBJ1-5; D might be TRBD1 (5 bases). Trimming shortened V by 5 bases and J by 0 bases, and 11 bases separated the two germline ends. The CDR3 consists of 15 residues. The V gene's germline CDR1 is SNHLY and CDR2 FYNNEI. The CDR3 DNA sequence: TGTGCCAGCAGTTACCCGGGGACTAGCAATCAGCCCCAGCATTTT. It codes for CASSYPGTSNQPQHF.

The CDR3 DNA is TGTGCCAGCAGTGAGCCCGACCGAGGGTGGGACACCGGGGAGCTGTTTTTT. Translating gives CASSEPDRGWDTGELFF. The J gene is TRBJ2-2, the V gene TRBV25-1; a possible D gene is TRBD2 (5 bases). Germline assignment: CDR1 MGHDK and CDR2 SYGVNS. This CDR3 spans 17 amino acids. Deletions cut 3 bases from V and 3 bases from J, with 17 bases between.

In its sample, this clone was seen once. J is TRBJ1-5 and V is TRBV7-8, with 8 bases that match TRBD1. In germline, CDR1 is SGHVS, CDR2 FQNEAQ. V was clipped by 5 bases and J by 5 bases; unmatched bases: 5. The CDR3 length is 14 residues. The DNA of the CDR3 is TGTGCCAGCAGCGTAGGACAGGGCTATCAGCCCCAGCATTTT. This sequence encodes CASSVGQGYQPQHF. The whole variable domain, filled in from reference TRBV7-8 and TRBJ1-5, reads GAGVSQSPRYKVAKRGQDVALRCDPISGHVSLFWYQQALGQGPEFLTYFQNEAQLDKSGLPSDRFFAERPEGSVSTLKIQRTQQEDSAVYLCASSVGQGYQPQHFGDGTRLSIL.

The chain recombines TRBV7-9 with TRBJ2-7; D gene uncertain. V shed 1 base and J shed 5 bases, with 9 bases lying between them. CDR1 is SEHNR, CDR2 FQNEAQ, per germline (reference sequence). The CDR3 extends over 13 amino acids. CDR3 in amino acids: CASSLVYEDEQYF. The CDR3 DNA follows: TGTGCCAGCAGCTTAGTTTATGAAGACGAGCAGTACTTC.

The rearrangement joins TRBV19 to TRBJ1-5, with TRBD1 matching over 8 bases. Trimming at V came to 4 bases and at J to 7 bases, leaving 9 bases not matched to a gene. The CDR3 sequence is 15 residues long. CDR1 and CDR2 from the germline V gene are LNHDA and SQIVND (reference sequence). CDR3 loop: CASSTWTGQDQPQHF. DNA for the CDR3: TGTGCCAGTAGTACTTGGACAGGGCAGGACCAGCCCCAGCATTTT.

The chain carries TRBV4-1 and TRBJ1-5, with D unclear. Per the germline V gene, CDR1 is MGHRA and CDR2 is YSYEKL. V dropped 0 bases and J dropped 8 bases, with 8 bases sitting between them. This CDR3 region has 13 residues. The DNA of the CDR3 is TGCGCCAGCAGCCAAGATAGTGAGGAGCCCCAGCATTTT. It specifies CASSQDSEEPQHF.

V usage is TRBV5-6 and J usage is TRBJ2-5; D is tentatively TRBD1 or TRBD2 (5 bases each). Germline V gene data show CDR1 as SGHDT and CDR2 as YYEEEE. The V end was cut by 6 bases, the J end by 3 bases, with 21 bases between. This CDR3 comprises 16 residues. CDR3 residues: CASTLTGEVGEETQYF. The CDR3 coding sequence is TGTGCCAGCACTCTAACCGGGGAAGTGGGGGAAGAGACCCAGTACTTC.

V and J are TRBV19 and TRBJ2-7; 7 bases align to TRBD2. Trimming removed 7 bases from V and 2 bases from J; junction bases left unmatched: 8. The CDR3 runs 14 residues. Germline CDR1 reads LNHDA; CDR2 reads SQIVND (reference sequence). This CDR3 reads CASTRGSTPYEQYF. CDR3 in DNA: TGTGCCAGTACGCGCGGGAGTACCCCCTACGAGCAGTACTTC.